The 29 T cell receptor beta chains reported below all come from one sample, sequenced in a study of patients and donors after allogeneic stem cell transplantation. TCRdb called the RT-PCR reads again in MiXCR, with one record for every CDR3 protein. Among approximately 200,000 distinct CDR3 sequences listed, around two fifths were seen once. Sequencing was done on a sample of blood, either unsorted or a sorted T cell fraction (not recorded which). The source of these receptors is a human donor who was either an allogeneic HSCT recipient or a stem cell or donor lymphocyte infusion donor (not recorded which). It is not recorded whose cells these are; they may come from a transplant donor.

This clonotype was counted between two and nine times. The CDR3 bases are TGTGCCTGGAGTGTAGCGGGAAAACTGTTTTTT. Residues: CAWSVAGKLFF. The chain couples TRBV30 to TRBJ1-4; D gene uncertain. CDR3 size: 11 residues. The ends were cut back, 0 bases at V and 10 bases at J, with 6 bases in the middle. Germline CDR1 is GTSNPN and CDR2 is SVGIG (reference sequence).

The V gene is TRBV6-2 or TRBV6-3, the J gene TRBJ2-3; either TRBD1 or TRBD2 may supply D (5 bases each). The CDR3 runs 14 residues. Germline-derived CDR1 and CDR2 are MNHEY and SVGEGT. Trimming shortened V by 4 bases and J by 0 bases, and 8 bases separated the two germline ends. CDR3 protein: CASSSGLSTDTQYF. The CDR3 DNA follows: TGTGCCAGCAGTTCGGGGCTTAGCACAGATACGCAGTATTTT.

CDR3 region: CAARGLSGRDTQYF. CDR3 nucleotide sequence: TGTGCTGCCCGGGGTTTGTCAGGGAGGGATACGCAGTATTTT. This chain joins TRBV6-5 and TRBJ2-3; weak D call: TRBD2 (6 bases). This CDR3 is built from 14 residues. CDR1 is MNHEY, CDR2 SVGAGI, per germline.

The chain combines TRBV7-9 with TRBJ1-1; D possibly corresponds to TRBD1 (6 bases). This CDR3 spans 14 amino acids. V dropped 7 bases and J dropped 1 base, with 13 bases sitting between them. Per germline, CDR1 SEHNR and CDR2 FQNEAQ (reference sequence). CDR3 sequence reads: CASNGGGGNTEAFF. The CDR3 nucleotides are TGTGCCAGCAACGGGGGCGGAGGGAACACTGAAGCTTTCTTT.

This clonotype was detected a few times. The chain couples TRBV10-1 to TRBJ2-1; D remains unclear. Trimming stripped 2 bases from V and 2 bases from J, with 4 bases between. Germline CDR1 and CDR2: WNHNN and SYGVQD (reference sequence). The CDR3 runs to 13 residues. This CDR3 is CASSENPYNEQFF. The CDR3 nucleotides are TGCGCCAGCAGTGAGAATCCCTACAATGAGCAGTTCTTC.

J is TRBJ2-3 and V is TRBV4-1, with a possible D match to TRBD1 (6 bases). CDR1 MGHRA and CDR2 YSYEKL come from the germline V gene. The V end lost 3 bases, the J end lost 1 base, and 14 bases lay between the germline ends. The CDR3 is 16 residues long. In DNA, the CDR3 is TGCGCCAGCAGCCAGTCCACAGGGTTGGGCACAGATACGCAGTATTTT. As protein: CASSQSTGLGTDTQYF.

V and J are TRBV12-3 or TRBV12-4 and TRBJ1-2, with no clear D. Trimming shortened V by 5 bases and J by 4 bases, and 17 bases separated the two germline ends. This CDR3 is 15 amino acids long. The CDR3 region is CASSPIPPQVYGYTF. As DNA, the CDR3 is TGTGCCAGCAGTCCCATACCGCCCCAGGTCTATGGCTACACCTTC.

V usage is TRBV5-5 and J usage is TRBJ1-2, with 9 bases identical to TRBD1. This CDR3 spans 14 amino acids. From germline, CDR1 is SGHKS and CDR2 YYEKEE (reference sequence). Unmatched junction bases numbered 6, after V lost 5 bases and J lost 4 bases. The CDR3 region is CASRGLTGGYGYTF. CDR3 DNA sequence: TGTGCCAGCAGGGGATTGACAGGGGGCTATGGCTACACCTTC.

The chain has TRBV9 and TRBJ2-3; the D is unclear. The ends were cut back, 0 bases at V and 5 bases at J, with 7 bases in the middle. This CDR3 contains 13 residues. CDR1 SGDLS and CDR2 YYNGEE come from the germline V gene. The CDR3 bases are TGTGCCAGCAGCGTAGTCCCAGTAGATACGCAGTATTTT. The encoded protein is CASSVVPVDTQYF.

The chain combines TRBV5-5 with TRBJ1-4; D perhaps matches TRBD1 (5 bases). Trimming pared 4 bases from V and 3 bases from J, leaving 16 bases between. The V gene's germline CDR1 is SGHKS and CDR2 YYEKEE (reference sequence). The CDR3 runs to 16 residues. The CDR3 bases are TGTGCCAGCAGCCAGACAGCCCCGGTGGCTAATGAAAAACTGTTTTTT. Translating it yields CASSQTAPVANEKLFF.

This clonotype was detected a few times. V gene TRBV6-4 combines with J gene TRBJ2-1; 12 nucleotides align to TRBD2. Germline V gene data show CDR1 as MRHNA and CDR2 as SNTAGT. CDR3 length: 15 residues. V shed 5 bases, J shed 4 bases, and the junction held 3 bases outside the gene matches. In nucleotides, the CDR3 is TGTGCCAGCAGTCTGACTAGCGGGGGATACAATGAGCAGTTCTTC. The encoded protein is CASSLTSGGYNEQFF.

This chain links TRBV10-3 with TRBJ2-7; no reliable D call. The CDR3 is 13 amino acids. V lost 0 bases and J 4 bases, leaving 7 bases between the germline ends. Germline V gene data show CDR1 as ENHRY and CDR2 as SYGVKD. CDR3 sequence (DNA): TGTGCCATCAGTGAGTCGAACATTTACGAGCAGTACTTC. The encoded protein is CAISESNIYEQYF.

This clonotype was counted a few times. The chain is built from TRBV12-3 or TRBV12-4 and TRBJ1-1; D may be TRBD1 (6 bases). The CDR3 has 14 residues. The V end lost 3 bases, the J end lost 6 bases, and 14 bases lay between the germline ends. The CDR3 bases are TGTGCCAGCAGTTTCCAGGGGCCGGACTCTGAAGCTTTCTTT. Amino acids: CASSFQGPDSEAFF.

The V gene is TRBV12-3 or TRBV12-4, the J gene TRBJ1-2; 7 bases agree with TRBD1. The CDR3 runs to 15 residues. Trimming removed 5 bases from V and 6 bases from J; junction bases left unmatched: 12. CDR3 DNA sequence: TGTGCCAGCAGTCCTGGGACAGTCCCTCGGGATGGCTACACCTTC. Translation gives CASSPGTVPRDGYTF.

The chain links TRBV5-1 to TRBJ1-2, with D tentatively TRBD1 (6 bases). The germline V gene encodes CDR1 SGHRS and CDR2 YFSETQ. This CDR3 spans 16 amino acids. With 0 bases removed from V and 1 base from J, the gap between germline ends came to 13 bases. The CDR3 DNA sequence: TGCGCCAGCAGCTTGGACGTCAGGGGAAGTAACTATGGCTACACCTTC. It translates to CASSLDVRGSNYGYTF.

This chain links TRBV9 with TRBJ2-7; D is unresolved. The germline CDR1 and CDR2 sequences are SGDLS and YYNGEE. The ends were cut back, 0 bases at V and 3 bases at J, with 10 bases in the middle. CDR3 length: 14 amino acids. Here the CDR3 reads CASSVGPTGYEQYF. CDR3 coding DNA: TGTGCCAGCAGCGTAGGGCCTACGGGCTACGAGCAGTACTTC.

The chain couples TRBV5-1 to TRBJ2-3, with no clear D. The germline V gene encodes CDR1 SGHRS and CDR2 YFSETQ. Trimming stripped 3 bases from V and 4 bases from J, with 18 bases between. This CDR3 contains 16 residues. The CDR3 nucleotides are TGCGCCAGCAGCTGGACGACCTTGTGGGAAGCAGATACGCAGTATTTT. Translated: CASSWTTLWEADTQYF.

The gene calls are TRBV4-3 and TRBJ2-3; 10 positions match TRBD2. Germline V gene data show CDR1 as LGHNA and CDR2 as YSLEER. The CDR3 covers 16 residues. V gave up 0 bases and J gave up 3 bases; unmatched junction bases: 3. The CDR3 is CASSQDSGGRTDTQYF. In DNA form, the CDR3 reads TGCGCCAGCAGCCAAGATAGCGGGGGGCGGACAGATACGCAGTATTTT.

The chain has TRBV20-1 and TRBJ1-3; D not certain. V shed 5 bases and J shed 0 bases, with 11 bases lying between them. The CDR3 has 14 amino acids. Germline CDR1 DFQATT, CDR2 SNEGSKA (reference sequence). This CDR3 is CSAESPSSGNTIYF. In DNA, the CDR3 is TGCAGTGCTGAGTCCCCGAGCTCTGGAAACACCATATATTTT.

This chain links TRBV9 with TRBJ1-2; TRBD1 aligns across 7 bases. Germline-derived CDR1 and CDR2 are SGDLS and YYNGEE. The length of the CDR3 is 15 residues. V shed 4 bases, J shed 3 bases, and the junction held 9 bases outside the gene matches. The DNA of the CDR3 is TGTGCCAGCAGCCCTCAGAGGGACAGTGACTATGGCTACACCTTC. It translates to CASSPQRDSDYGYTF. Filled out from reference TRBV9 and TRBJ1-2, the complete variable domain reads DSGVTQTPKHLITATGQRVTLRCSPRSGDLSVYWYQQSLDQGLQFLIQYYNGEERAKGNILERFSAQQFPDLHSELNLSSLELGDSALYFCASSPQRDSDYGYTFGSGTRLTVV.

DNA for the CDR3: TGTGCCAGCAGCGTTAGTTCTTACTATGGCTACACCTTC. Its protein product is CASSVSSYYGYTF. The chain uses TRBV9 and TRBJ1-2; D not resolved. Germline CDR1 and CDR2: SGDLS and YYNGEE. The V end was cut by 2 bases, the J end by 3 bases, with 8 bases between. The CDR3 runs to 13 residues.

The rearrangement joins TRBV6-5 to TRBJ1-5, with a weak D call TRBD1 (5 bases). This CDR3 region has 14 residues. V lost 6 bases, J lost 2 bases, and 11 bases lay in between. Per the germline V gene, CDR1 is MNHEY and CDR2 is SVGAGI. CDR3 bases: TGTGCCAGCAGCCGCCGGGACGGCAATCAGCCCCAGCATTTT. This sequence encodes CASSRRDGNQPQHF.

This rearrangement joins TRBV20-1 to TRBJ1-2; TRBD1 is a possible D gene (5 bases). Per the germline V gene, CDR1 is DFQATT and CDR2 is SNEGSKA (reference sequence). Trimming took off 7 bases at V and 0 bases at J, with 21 bases between the two ends. This CDR3 contains 16 residues. For the CDR3, the DNA is TGCAGTGTCCCCGAAGGGGATAGTTTCGCTAACTATGGCTACACCTTC. It specifies CSVPEGDSFANYGYTF.

The V and J genes are TRBV3-1 and TRBJ2-1; D is undetermined. Trimming took off 1 base at V and 7 bases at J, with 11 bases between the two ends. Germline V gives CDR1 LGHDT, CDR2 YNNKEL (reference sequence). The CDR3 extends over 14 amino acids. The CDR3 spells CASSQVRGANEQFF. The CDR3 nucleotides read TGTGCCAGCAGCCAAGTCAGAGGCGCGAATGAGCAGTTCTTC.

The V and J genes are TRBV30 and TRBJ1-1; D gene ambiguous. The CDR3 is made up of 13 amino acids. The germline V gene encodes CDR1 GTSNPN and CDR2 SVGIG (reference sequence). V was clipped by 0 bases and J by 4 bases, with 9 bases between them. The CDR3 sequence: CAWSVMGTTEAFF. In nucleotides, the CDR3 is TGTGCCTGGAGTGTAATGGGTACCACTGAAGCTTTCTTT.

This chain's CDR3 is CASSWTVSGANVLTF. The CDR3, as DNA: TGTGCCAGCAGTTGGACCGTCTCTGGGGCCAACGTCCTGACTTTC. The V gene is TRBV12-3 or TRBV12-4, the J gene TRBJ2-6; no clear D. The CDR3 is 15 residues long. V dropped 4 bases and J dropped 0 bases, with 7 bases sitting between them.

The chain couples TRBV29-1 to TRBJ1-2; possible D gene TRBD1, 5 bases. Germline V gene data show CDR1 as SQVTM and CDR2 as ANQGSEA. This CDR3 region has 13 residues. V lost 7 bases and J 4 bases, leaving 16 bases between the germline ends. CDR3 residues: CSAGTAWGYGYTF. The CDR3 DNA is TGCAGCGCCGGGACGGCGTGGGGCTATGGCTACACCTTC.

The V call is TRBV12-3 or TRBV12-4, the J call TRBJ1-3; D remains unclear. This CDR3 comprises 13 residues. The V gene lost 7 bases and the J gene lost 0 bases, with 7 bases spanning the gap. The CDR3 DNA reads as TGTGCCAGCACCGTTCTCTCTGGAAACACCATATATTTT. As protein: CASTVLSGNTIYF.

The rearrangement uses TRBV21-1 and TRBJ2-5; TRBD2, the D gene given by the table, was not confirmed from the DNA. TRBV21-1 counts as a pseudogene. This CDR3 contains 19 residues. Here the CDR3 reads CASSKGASGEERGQETQYF. CDR3 nucleotide sequence: TGTGCCAGCAGCAAAGGGGCTAGCGGGGAAGAGAGGGGCCAAGAGACCCAGTACTTC.